The 30 T cell receptor beta chains reported below all come from one sample, sequenced in a study of cytomegalovirus exposure and HLA in healthy donors. The PCR had 60 Vbeta and 13 Jbeta primers. Clones were read by immunoSEQ multiplex PCR, and TCRdb kept only the in-frame ones, dropping some. The profile shows 150,000 to 250,000 clones, 82% of them singletons. Material: PBMCs. These receptors all stem from a boy aged 2 to 10 in good health and CMV-seronegative.

This clone was picked up a small number of times. The gene calls are TRBV6-5 and TRBJ2-7, with D maybe TRBD2 (6 bases). The CDR3 consists of 14 residues. Trimming removed 0 bases from V and 5 bases from J, with 11 bases in between. Per germline, CDR1 MNHEY and CDR2 SVGAGI. CDR3 region: CASSYSRGVNEQYF. CDR3 bases: TGTGCCAGCAGTTACTCGCGGGGAGTCAACGAGCAGTACTTC.

This chain uses TRBV4-3 with TRBJ2-2, with a possible D match to TRBD2 (6 bases). The V gene's germline CDR1 is LGHNA and CDR2 YSLEER. The CDR3 is 18 residues long. V lost 1 base, J lost 4 bases, and 19 bases lay in between. The CDR3 sequence is CASSQGRGRTHPTGELFF. The CDR3 coding sequence is TGCGCCAGCAGCCAAGGGCGAGGGAGGACTCACCCCACCGGGGAGCTGTTTTTT.

The chain joins TRBV2 to TRBJ1-2; D call uncertain. The ends were cut back, 0 bases at V and 4 bases at J, with 18 bases in the middle. Germline CDR1 is SNHLY and CDR2 is FYNNEI. CDR3 length: 17 amino acids. CDR3 sequence: CASSEALLVGRGYGYTF. For the CDR3, the DNA is TGTGCCAGCAGTGAAGCGCTTCTTGTAGGTCGGGGCTATGGCTACACCTTC.

The genes are TRBV7-2 and TRBJ2-5; 9 nucleotides agree with TRBD2. The CDR3 is made up of 15 amino acids. Germline CDR1 reads SGHTA; CDR2 reads FQGNSA. V gave up 4 bases and J gave up 5 bases; unmatched junction bases: 8. CDR3 in amino acids: CASSYSGGNGETQYF. DNA for the CDR3: TGTGCCAGCAGCTACAGCGGGGGGAATGGGGAGACCCAGTACTTC. The variable domain in full, with the rest retrieved from reference TRBV7-2 and TRBJ2-5, is GAGVSQSPSNKVTEKGKDVELRCDPISGHTALYWYRQSLGQGLEFLIYFQGNSAPDKSGLPSDRFSAERTGGSVSTLTIQRTQQEDSAVYLCASSYSGGNGETQYFGPGTRLLVL.

This chain joins TRBV7-9 and TRBJ2-1; TRBD2 aligns across 8 bases. Unmatched junction bases numbered 2, after V lost 4 bases and J lost 9 bases. Germline assignment: CDR1 SEHNR and CDR2 FQNEAQ (reference sequence). CDR3 size: 12 residues. Here the CDR3 reads CASSSRGGEQFF. CDR3 nucleotides: TGTGCCAGCAGCTCCCGGGGGGGTGAGCAGTTCTTC. Combining the CDR3 with reference TRBV7-9 and TRBJ2-1 gives the whole variable domain DTGVSQNPRHKITKRGQNVTFRCDPISEHNRLYWYRQTLGQGPEFLTYFQNEAQLEKSRLLSDRFSAERPKGSFSTLEIQRTEQGDSAMYLCASSSRGGEQFFGPGTRLTVL.

The rearrangement uses TRBV4-3 and TRBJ1-4; 10 bases map to TRBD1. Germline V gene sequence: CDR1 LGHNA, CDR2 YSLEER. The trim removed 3 bases at V and 8 bases at J, leaving 9 bases unmatched. This CDR3 has 16 amino acids. This chain's CDR3 is CASSQTSGTGAEKLFF. CDR3 DNA: TGCGCCAGCAGCCAGACCTCCGGGACAGGGGCCGAAAAACTGTTTTTT.

The chain joins TRBV4-3 to TRBJ2-6; a weak D match, TRBD1 (5 bases). The V end lost 6 bases, the J end lost 0 bases, and 18 bases lay between the germline ends. Germline-derived CDR1 and CDR2 are LGHNA and YSLEER. The CDR3 consists of 18 residues. CDR3 amino acids: CASRRESMGRSGANVLTF. Here the CDR3 DNA reads TGCGCCAGCAGAAGGGAAAGTATGGGGCGCTCTGGGGCCAACGTCCTGACTTTC.

The J gene is TRBJ2-2, the V gene TRBV4-1; 9 bases map to TRBD1. J lost 2 bases, V lost 4 bases, and 5 bases had no gene match. Germline V gene data show CDR1 as MGHRA and CDR2 as YSYEKL. The CDR3 extends over 16 amino acids. CDR3 sequence reads: CASSRTGGVNTGELFF. CDR3 bases: TGCGCCAGCAGCCGAACAGGGGGCGTAAACACCGGGGAGCTGTTTTTT.

This clone was found once. J is TRBJ1-1 and V is TRBV15; 9 bases agree with TRBD1. J was trimmed by 1 base and V by 4 bases; bases with no gene match: 4. In germline, CDR1 is LNHNV, CDR2 YYDKDF (reference sequence). The length of the CDR3 is 15 residues. The CDR3 here is CATSTRTGENTEAFF. The CDR3 coding sequence is TGTGCCACCAGCACCAGGACAGGGGAGAACACTGAAGCTTTCTTT.

The chain employs TRBV15 and TRBJ2-2, with D possibly TRBD2 on 5 matching bases. V was clipped by 5 bases and J by 5 bases, with 6 bases between them. The germline gives CDR1 LNHNV, CDR2 YYDKDF (reference sequence). The CDR3 is 12 amino acids. CDR3 bases: TGTGCCACCAGCGAGGGAACCGGGGAGCTGTTTTTT. As protein: CATSEGTGELFF.

The chain has TRBV7-6 and TRBJ2-7, with D unclear. The length of the CDR3 is 14 residues. Trimming took 5 bases from V and 2 from J, leaving 13 bases between them. CDR1 is SGHVS and CDR2 is FNYEAQ in the germline V gene. CDR3 residues: CASSLGTVAYEQYF. The DNA of the CDR3 is TGTGCCAGCAGCCTAGGTACAGTTGCCTACGAGCAGTACTTC.

The rearrangement uses TRBV4-2 and TRBJ2-7; 8 nucleotides align to TRBD1. The CDR3 runs 17 residues. After removal of 2 bases from V and 2 bases from J, the junction contained 11 bases not matched to a gene. Germline CDR1 and CDR2: LGHNA and YNFKEQ. The CDR3 coding sequence is TGTGCCAGCAGCCAACTAGAACCGGACAGGGTCGCCTACGAGCAGTACTTC. Translated: CASSQLEPDRVAYEQYF.

This chain uses TRBV4-2 with TRBJ2-3, with 7 bases identical to TRBD2. The CDR3 is 14 amino acids. The J segment lost 2 bases and the V segment lost 8 bases, leaving 7 bases of the junction unmatched. Germline values: CDR1 LGHNA, CDR2 YNFKEQ. CDR3 in DNA: TGTGCCAGCGAACAGCGGGGACTCACAGATACGCAGTATTTT. Translation gives CASEQRGLTDTQYF.

The chain uses TRBV29-1 and TRBJ2-5, with D uncertain. V shed 8 bases and J shed 4 bases, with 8 bases lying between them. Germline assignment: CDR1 SQVTM and CDR2 ANQGSEA. There are 10 residues in the CDR3. The DNA of the CDR3 is TGCAGCTCTGGGCCAGAGACCCAGTACTTC. Translation gives CSSGPETQYF.

The gene calls are TRBV28 and TRBJ1-2; D is perhaps TRBD1 (6 bases). The V end was cut by 5 bases, the J end by 2 bases, with 12 bases between. Germline V lookup: CDR1 MDHEN, CDR2 SYDVKM. This CDR3 spans 14 amino acids. CDR3 amino acids: CASSQGGRNYGYTF. CDR3 DNA: TGTGCCAGCAGTCAAGGGGGTCGAAACTATGGCTACACCTTC.

This chain uses TRBV7-2 with TRBJ2-7; TRBD2 agrees at 8 bases. The CDR3 runs 13 residues. Germline trimming cut 3 bases from V and 6 bases from J; bases unmatched to any gene: 4. Looked up from germline, CDR1 is SGHTA and CDR2 is FQGNSA. The chain's CDR3 is CASSLRGEGEQYF. DNA of the CDR3: TGTGCCAGCAGCTTGCGGGGGGAGGGCGAGCAGTACTTC.

Regarding this clone: One end of the junction does not line up with germline, which may come from a read error. V usage is TRBV6-9 and J usage is TRBJ2-6; D perhaps matches TRBD1 (6 bases). This CDR3 has 18 amino acids. CDR1 and CDR2 (germline): MNHGY, SVAAGI. CDR3 bases: TGTGCCAGCAGTTATAACGGACAGATCCTCTCTGGGGCCAACGGCCTGACTTTC. It specifies CASSYNGQILSGANGLTF.

The rearrangement links TRBV2 to TRBJ2-1; tentative D call: TRBD2 (5 bases). The CDR3 has 11 amino acids. The V gene's germline CDR1 is SNHLY and CDR2 FYNNEI. The V and J ends lost 2 bases and 15 bases respectively, with 11 bases between them. The CDR3 protein is CASSERAGGFF. The CDR3 DNA sequence: TGTGCCAGCAGTGAAAGGGCGGGCGGGTTCTTC.

The chain carries TRBV6-5 and TRBJ1-1; TRBD1 matches at 8 bases. V dropped 0 bases and J dropped 3; count of bases not matched to a gene: 3. The CDR3 covers 15 residues. Germline CDR1 is MNHEY and CDR2 is SVGAGI. CDR3 sequence reads: CASSYSGQVHTEAFF. Written as DNA, the CDR3 is TGTGCCAGCAGTTACTCGGGACAGGTCCACACTGAAGCTTTCTTT.

The chain is built from TRBV7-3 and TRBJ1-1; no firm D call. Germline assignment: CDR1 SGHTA and CDR2 FQGTGA. The CDR3 is made up of 13 amino acids. V lost 5 bases and J lost 1, with 8 bases in between. In DNA, the CDR3 is TGTGCCAGCAGCCCCAGATCGAACACTGAAGCTTTCTTT. Translation gives CASSPRSNTEAFF. Full variable domain (missing parts from reference TRBV7-3 and TRBJ1-1): GAGVSQTPSNKVTEKGKYVELRCDPISGHTALYWYRQSLGQGPEFLIYFQGTGAADDSGLPNDRFFAVRPEGSVSTLKIQRTERGDSAVYLCASSPRSNTEAFFGQGTRLTVV.

The chain uses TRBV4-3 and TRBJ1-2, with TRBD1 as a possible D gene (6 bases). V shed 0 bases and J shed 5 bases, with 13 bases lying between them. The germline V gene encodes CDR1 LGHNA and CDR2 YSLEER. CDR3 length: 15 residues. The CDR3, as DNA: TGCGCCAGCAGCCAAGATGGCGGGGGCGTTTATGGCTACACCTTC. Protein product: CASSQDGGGVYGYTF.

This sequence joins TRBV11-2 and TRBJ2-5, with 12 bases that match TRBD2. V lost 2 bases to trimming and J lost 4 bases; unmatched junction nucleotides: 14. Germline V CDR1 and CDR2: SGHAT, FQNNGV. This CDR3 contains 19 residues. The CDR3 region is CASSLPGLLAGGQGETQYF. The CDR3 nucleotides are TGTGCCAGCAGCTTACCGGGATTACTAGCGGGGGGCCAGGGAGAGACCCAGTACTTC.

This clone came up a few times. The CDR3 region has the DNA TGTGCCAGCAGGGAGAGGTCGATGAATGAGCAGTTCTTC. Protein sequence: CASRERSMNEQFF. The chain links TRBV2 to TRBJ2-1; D not resolved. V shed 6 bases and J shed 7 bases, with 13 bases lying between them. Germline V gives CDR1 SNHLY, CDR2 FYNNEI. There are 13 residues in the CDR3.

Here the CDR3 DNA reads TGTGCCAGCACCAGGCTCGGGGGGACAGATACGCAGTATTTT. The encoded protein is CASTRLGGTDTQYF. This chain uses TRBV27 with TRBJ2-3; 7 bases agree with TRBD2. This CDR3 has 14 residues. Per the germline V gene, CDR1 is MNHEY and CDR2 is SMNVEV (reference sequence). V shed 7 bases and J 3 bases; nucleotides not matched to a gene: 7.

This clone was detected only a few times. CDR3 coding DNA: TGCGCCAGCAGCCAAGCGAGGGGAGGAGGCTATGGCTACACCTTC. This sequence encodes CASSQARGGGYGYTF. V is TRBV4-1 and J is TRBJ1-2, with D possibly TRBD1 on 5 matching bases. Germline V gene data show CDR1 as MGHRA and CDR2 as YSYEKL. With 1 base removed from V and 4 bases from J, the gap between germline ends came to 13 bases. The CDR3 runs to 15 residues.

This rearrangement joins TRBV2 to TRBJ1-5; tentative D call: TRBD1 (6 bases). V was trimmed by 7 bases and J by 5 bases, leaving 12 bases between them. The CDR3 covers 13 residues. Germline V lookup: CDR1 SNHLY, CDR2 FYNNEI. CDR3 bases: TGTGCCAGCAACCGGGACATCGATCAGCCCCAGCATTTT. Its protein product is CASNRDIDQPQHF.

The rearrangement links TRBV4-2 to TRBJ1-2, with a tentative D call TRBD1 (5 bases). The CDR3 contains 16 residues. The ends were cut back, 1 base at V and 4 bases at J, with 16 bases in the middle. CDR1 LGHNA and CDR2 YNFKEQ come from the germline V gene. The CDR3 here is CASSQGGLAGLYGYTF. For the CDR3, the DNA is TGTGCCAGCAGCCAAGGGGGACTAGCGGGGCTCTATGGCTACACCTTC.

Concerning this clone: Other DNA sequences in the sample encode the same CDR3. The chain links TRBV20-1 to TRBJ2-5; D is ambiguous. In germline, CDR1 is DFQATT, CDR2 SNEGSKA (reference sequence). Trimming took off 3 bases at V and 4 bases at J, with 3 bases between the two ends. The CDR3 has 10 amino acids. The CDR3 DNA reads as TGCAGTGCTAGCGGAGAGACCCAGTACTTC. Protein product: CSASGETQYF.

The chain links TRBV9 to TRBJ2-2; 11 bases map to TRBD2. In germline, CDR1 is SGDLS, CDR2 YYNGEE. This CDR3 has 14 amino acids. V lost 3 bases, J lost 6 bases, and 1 base stayed unmatched. For the CDR3, the DNA is TGTGCCAGCAGCGGTAGCGGGGGGGCCGGGGAGCTGTTTTTT. This codes for CASSGSGGAGELFF.

This chain joins TRBV25-1 and TRBJ2-1; TRBD1 aligns across 8 bases. The CDR3 has 13 residues. The junction had 3 bases not matched to a gene; V was cut back by 4 bases and J by 7 bases. CDR1 MGHDK and CDR2 SYGVNS come from the germline V gene. The chain's CDR3 is CASSARTGNEQFF. The CDR3 DNA follows: TGTGCCAGCAGTGCCCGGACAGGGAATGAGCAGTTCTTC. Using reference TRBV25-1 and TRBJ2-1 for the parts outside the CDR3, the full variable domain is EADIYQTPRYLVIGTGKKITLECSQTMGHDKMYWYQQDPGMELHLIHYSYGVNSTEKGDLSSESTVSRIRTEHFPLTLESARPSHTSQYLCASSARTGNEQFFGPGTRLTVL.